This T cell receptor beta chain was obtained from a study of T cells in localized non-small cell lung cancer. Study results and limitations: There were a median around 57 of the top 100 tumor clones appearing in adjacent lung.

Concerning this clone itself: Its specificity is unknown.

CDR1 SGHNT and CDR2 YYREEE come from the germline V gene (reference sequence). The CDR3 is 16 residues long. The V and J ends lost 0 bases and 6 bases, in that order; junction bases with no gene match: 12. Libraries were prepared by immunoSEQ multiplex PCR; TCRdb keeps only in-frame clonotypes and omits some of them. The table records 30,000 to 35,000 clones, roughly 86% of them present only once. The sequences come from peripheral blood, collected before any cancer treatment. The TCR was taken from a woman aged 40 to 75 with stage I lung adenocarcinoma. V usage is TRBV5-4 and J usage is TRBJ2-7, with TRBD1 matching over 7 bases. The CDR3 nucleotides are TGTGCCAGCAGCTTGGCCGGTACAGGGGTTCGGGGCGAGCAGTACTTC. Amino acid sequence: CASSLAGTGVRGEQYF.